This T cell receptor (beta chain) was observed in a study of cytomegalovirus exposure and HLA in healthy donors. Study-wide background: Among 398 genotyped donors, roughly 81% fell in the Caucasian-associated ancestry cluster.

As regards this clone: Its antigen is still unknown.

Whole-study results and caveats: Later analysis suggested most CMV-associated TCR beta chains were HLA-restricted. Indistinguishability led to the exclusion of some V segments, TRBV6-2 and TRBV6-3 included. Segments of the TCR beta V type were, in most cases, productive about 90% or about 30% of the time in an earlier analysis.

Per germline, CDR1 MGHRA and CDR2 YSYEKL. There are 15 residues in the CDR3. The V and J ends lost 1 base and 5 bases, in that order; junction bases with no gene match: 6. Researchers ran the PCR with 60 Vbeta and 13 Jbeta primers. Repertoires were generated with immunoSEQ multiplex PCR, while TCRdb's copy carries only in-frame clones and drops some. The sample lists some 71,000 clones; about 70% were seen once. This sequence joins TRBV4-1 and TRBJ2-7; 9 positions agree with TRBD1. The clonotype comes from a man between 40 and 49 years old in good health and CMV-seropositive. The sequenced material came from PBMCs. CDR3 residues: CASSQGLGQGNEQYF. CDR3 DNA sequence: TGCGCCAGCAGCCAAGGGTTGGGACAGGGCAACGAGCAGTACTTC.